The entry below gives a single T cell receptor (beta chain) sequence along with its context. As to time point: pre-sensitization, week 0. Treatment denoted: therapeutic diphenylcyclopropenone sensitization with weekly scalp DPC. Per the germline V gene, CDR1 is SGHKS and CDR2 is YYEKEE (reference sequence). The CDR3 extends over 16 amino acids. V lost 4 bases to trimming and J lost 7 bases, with 23 bases between them. TCRdb passed the RACE reads through MiXCR, listing each CDR3 protein once. The repertoire holds a few hundred thousand distinct CDR3 sequences, with 5% to 6.5% as singletons. The data are from a study of human T cells and chemical hapten exposure.

This TCR was recovered from a woman aged 18-29 years with alopecia areata. Some clones in this sample may be carry-over from other donors' samples. Here the sequenced sample was whole blood, taken in connection with sensitization to the hapten diphenylcyclopropenone (DPC). This chain uses TRBV5-5 with TRBJ1-1; possibly TRBD1 for D (6 bases). CDR3 coding DNA: TGTGCCAGCAGCAAAGCTCCAGGCCAAACAGGGCTTGAAGCTTTCTTT. This codes for CASSKAPGQTGLEAFF.